Listed below are T cell receptor beta chains from one sample, sequenced in a study of PD-1 blockade in classical Hodgkin lymphoma. Clones were sequenced by immunoSEQ multiplex PCR, and TCRdb holds only the in-frame ones, with some missing. The table has roughly 86,000 clones, 83% seen once; the top ten hold over 15%. The specimen comprised peripheral blood mononuclear cells (PBMCs), sampled before the fourth cycle of nivolumab. The receptor source for this set is a human donor with classical Hodgkin lymphoma. CDR3s include the opening cysteine and the closing phenylalanine or tryptophan. Fields, in order: clone size, V gene, J gene, D gene, CDR3 protein, CDR3 DNA. The D gene is left open where the match is weak. Part of the rows lack a size; the others show once, few, many or a class for expanded clones.

clone size: .; V gene: TRBV11-2; J gene: TRBJ2-1; D gene: TRBD2; CDR3 protein: CASSYTSGTYNEQFF; CDR3 DNA: TGTGCCAGCAGTTATACTAGCGGTACTTACAATGAGCAGTTCTTC
clone size: .; V gene: TRBV5-1; J gene: TRBJ2-1; D gene: TRBD1; CDR3 protein: CASSLTTGSSYNEQFF; CDR3 DNA: TGCGCCAGCAGCTTGACGACAGGGAGCTCCTACAATGAGCAGTTCTTC
clone size: .; V gene: TRBV29-1; J gene: TRBJ1-1; D gene: TRBD1; CDR3 protein: CSVGTGYLDTEAFF; CDR3 DNA: TGCAGCGTAGGGACAGGGTACTTGGACACTGAAGCTTTCTTT
clone size: .; V gene: TRBV5-1; J gene: TRBJ2-1; D gene: .; CDR3 protein: CASSYAPWDNEQFF; CDR3 DNA: TGCGCCAGCAGTTACGCCCCTTGGGACAATGAGCAGTTCTTC
clone size: few; V gene: TRBV2; J gene: TRBJ1-2; D gene: .; CDR3 protein: CASSMTLVGYTF; CDR3 DNA: TGTGCCAGCAGCATGACGTTAGTTGGCTACACCTTC
clone size: once; V gene: TRBV19; J gene: TRBJ2-7; D gene: TRBD2; CDR3 protein: CASRSSGTSGSYEQYF; CDR3 DNA: TGTGCCAGTAGGTCCTCCGGGACTAGCGGGAGCTACGAGCAGTACTTC
clone size: .; V gene: TRBV2; J gene: TRBJ2-3; D gene: .; CDR3 protein: CASSEQGGTDTQYF; CDR3 DNA: TGTGCCAGCAGTGAACAGGGGGGTACAGATACGCAGTATTTT
clone size: .; V gene: TRBV19; J gene: TRBJ1-5; D gene: .; CDR3 protein: CASQGHGSNQPQHF; CDR3 DNA: TGTGCCAGTCAGGGACACGGGAGTAATCAGCCCCAGCATTTT
clone size: .; V gene: TRBV2; J gene: TRBJ1-2; D gene: TRBD1; CDR3 protein: CASGRGQGARVDGYTF; CDR3 DNA: TGTGCCTCGGGGCGGGGACAGGGGGCGCGGGTGGATGGCTACACCTTC
clone size: once; V gene: TRBV5-4; J gene: TRBJ2-6; D gene: TRBD1; CDR3 protein: CASSSWTGGYTGANVLTF; CDR3 DNA: TGTGCCAGCAGCTCCTGGACAGGCGGGTATACTGGGGCCAACGTCCTGACTTTC
clone size: .; V gene: TRBV5-6; J gene: TRBJ1-2; D gene: .; CDR3 protein: CASRGTWGYTF; CDR3 DNA: TGTGCCAGCAGAGGGACCTGGGGCTACACCTTC
clone size: .; V gene: TRBV6-6; J gene: TRBJ1-5; D gene: .; CDR3 protein: CASTPRGVRPQHF; CDR3 DNA: TGTGCCAGCACCCCCCGGGGAGTACGGCCCCAGCATTTT
clone size: .; V gene: TRBV18; J gene: TRBJ1-2; D gene: .; CDR3 protein: CASSRDGYYGYTF; CDR3 DNA: TGTGCCAGCTCACGGGACGGTTACTATGGCTACACCTTC
clone size: once; V gene: TRBV5-4; J gene: TRBJ2-1; D gene: .; CDR3 protein: CASSFADNEQFF; CDR3 DNA: TGTGCCAGCAGCTTCGCGGACAATGAGCAGTTCTTC
clone size: .; V gene: TRBV19; J gene: TRBJ2-7; D gene: .; CDR3 protein: CASSMAEGYEQYF; CDR3 DNA: TGTGCCAGTAGTATGGCGGAAGGCTACGAGCAGTACTTC
clone size: .; V gene: TRBV20-1; J gene: TRBJ2-3; D gene: .; CDR3 protein: CSARTGDTQYF; CDR3 DNA: TGCAGTGCTAGAACAGGGGATACGCAGTATTTT
clone size: .; V gene: TRBV9; J gene: TRBJ2-7; D gene: .; CDR3 protein: CASSADPGGEQYF; CDR3 DNA: TGTGCCAGCAGCGCAGATCCCGGAGGGGAGCAGTACTTC
clone size: medium-sized; V gene: TRBV4-2; J gene: TRBJ2-1; D gene: TRBD2; CDR3 protein: CASSQVWRESHEQFF; CDR3 DNA: TGTGCCAGCAGCCAAGTCTGGCGGGAGAGCCATGAGCAGTTCTTC
clone size: .; V gene: TRBV5-1; J gene: TRBJ1-2; D gene: .; CDR3 protein: CASSLSFSQGGYGYTF; CDR3 DNA: TGCGCCAGCAGCTTGTCATTTTCCCAAGGGGGCTATGGCTACACCTTC
clone size: once; V gene: TRBV7-2; J gene: TRBJ1-1; D gene: .; CDR3 protein: CASSLHQVMNTEAFF; CDR3 DNA: TGTGCCAGCAGCTTACATCAGGTTATGAACACTGAAGCTTTCTTT